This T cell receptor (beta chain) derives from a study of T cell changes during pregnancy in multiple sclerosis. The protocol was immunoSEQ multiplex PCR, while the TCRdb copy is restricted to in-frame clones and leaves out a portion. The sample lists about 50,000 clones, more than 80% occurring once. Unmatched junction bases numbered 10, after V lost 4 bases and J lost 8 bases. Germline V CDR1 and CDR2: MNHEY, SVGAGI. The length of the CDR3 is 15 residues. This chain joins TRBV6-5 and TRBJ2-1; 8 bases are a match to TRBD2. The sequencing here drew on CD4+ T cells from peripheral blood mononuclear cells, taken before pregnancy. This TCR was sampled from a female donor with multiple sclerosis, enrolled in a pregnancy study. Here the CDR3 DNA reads TGTGCCAGCAGTTCCCCCGGGACTAGGGTGCATGAGCAGTTCTTC. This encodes CASSSPGTRVHEQFF.